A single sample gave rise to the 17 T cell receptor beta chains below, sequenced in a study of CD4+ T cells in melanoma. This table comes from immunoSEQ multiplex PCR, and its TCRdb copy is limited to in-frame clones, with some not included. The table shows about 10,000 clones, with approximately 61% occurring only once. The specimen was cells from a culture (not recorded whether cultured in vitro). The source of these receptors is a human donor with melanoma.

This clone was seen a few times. The CDR3 region has the DNA TGCGCCAGCAGTGAAACTAGTCCCGGGGAGCTGTTTTTT. Translation gives CASSETSPGELFF. This chain uses TRBV10-1 with TRBJ2-2; a weak D match, TRBD2 (5 bases). The CDR3 consists of 13 residues. Germline V CDR1 and CDR2: WNHNN, SYGVQD (reference sequence). V was clipped by 3 bases and J by 6 bases, with 8 bases between them.

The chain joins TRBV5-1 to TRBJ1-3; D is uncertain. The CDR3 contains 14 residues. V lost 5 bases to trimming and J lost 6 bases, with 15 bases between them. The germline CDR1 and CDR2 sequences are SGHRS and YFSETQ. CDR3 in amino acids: CASRQLLTSNTIYF. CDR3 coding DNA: TGCGCCAGCAGACAACTCCTAACCTCAAACACCATATATTTT.

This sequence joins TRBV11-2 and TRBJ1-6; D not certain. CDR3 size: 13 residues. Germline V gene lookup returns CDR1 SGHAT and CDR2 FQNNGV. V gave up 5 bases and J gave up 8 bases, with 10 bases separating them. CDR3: CASSPQHYSPLHF. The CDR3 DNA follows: TGTGCCAGCAGCCCACAGCATTATTCACCCCTCCACTTT.

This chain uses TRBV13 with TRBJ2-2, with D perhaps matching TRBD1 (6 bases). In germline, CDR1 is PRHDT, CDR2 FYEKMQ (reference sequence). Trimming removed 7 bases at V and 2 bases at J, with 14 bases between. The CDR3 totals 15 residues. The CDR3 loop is CASTNKGQNTGELFF. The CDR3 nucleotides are TGTGCCAGCACCAACAAGGGACAAAACACCGGGGAGCTGTTTTTT.

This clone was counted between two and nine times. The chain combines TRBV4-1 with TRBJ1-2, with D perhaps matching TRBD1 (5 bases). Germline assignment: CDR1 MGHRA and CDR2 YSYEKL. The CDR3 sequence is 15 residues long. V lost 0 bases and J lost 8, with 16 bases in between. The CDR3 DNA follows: TGCGCCAGCAGCCAAGACCATTACGGGGACTGGGGCTACACCTTC. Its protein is CASSQDHYGDWGYTF.

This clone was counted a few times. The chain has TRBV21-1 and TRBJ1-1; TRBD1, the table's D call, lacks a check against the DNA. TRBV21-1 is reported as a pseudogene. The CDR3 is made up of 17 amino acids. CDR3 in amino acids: CASSGVPGQGVHTEAFF. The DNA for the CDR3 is TGTGCCAGCAGCGGAGTGCCGGGACAGGGAGTTCACACTGAAGCTTTCTTT.

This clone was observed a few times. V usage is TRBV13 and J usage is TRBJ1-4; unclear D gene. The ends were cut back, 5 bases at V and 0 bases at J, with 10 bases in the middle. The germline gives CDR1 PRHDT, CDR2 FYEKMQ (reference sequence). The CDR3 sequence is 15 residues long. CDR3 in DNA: TGTGCCAGCAGCCTGACTCGTGCAACTAATGAAAAACTGTTTTTT. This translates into CASSLTRATNEKLFF.

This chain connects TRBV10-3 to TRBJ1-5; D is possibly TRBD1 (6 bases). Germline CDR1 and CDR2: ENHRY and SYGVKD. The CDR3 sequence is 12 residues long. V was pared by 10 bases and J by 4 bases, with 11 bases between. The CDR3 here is CASNRDNQPQHF. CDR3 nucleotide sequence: TGTGCCAGCAACAGGGATAATCAGCCCCAGCATTTT.

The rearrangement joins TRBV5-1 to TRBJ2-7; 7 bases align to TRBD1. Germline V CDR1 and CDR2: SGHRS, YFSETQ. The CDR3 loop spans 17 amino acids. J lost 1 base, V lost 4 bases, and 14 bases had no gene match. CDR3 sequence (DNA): TGCGCCAGCAGCGCTACCGGGACAGCCTCCCCTTCCTACGAGCAGTACTTC. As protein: CASSATGTASPSYEQYF.

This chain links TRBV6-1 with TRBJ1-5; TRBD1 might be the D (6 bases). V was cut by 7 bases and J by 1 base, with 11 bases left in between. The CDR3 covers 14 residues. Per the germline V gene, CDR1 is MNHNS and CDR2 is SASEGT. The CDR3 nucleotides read TGTGCCAGCAATCCGGACAGAAGCAATCAGCCCCAGCATTTT. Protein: CASNPDRSNQPQHF.

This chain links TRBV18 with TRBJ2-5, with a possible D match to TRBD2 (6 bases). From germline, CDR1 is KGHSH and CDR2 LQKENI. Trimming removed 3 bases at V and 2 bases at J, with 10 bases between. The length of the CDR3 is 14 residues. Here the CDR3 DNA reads TGTGCCAGCTCACCGGGGGGAGGTCAAGAGACCCAGTACTTC. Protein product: CASSPGGGQETQYF.

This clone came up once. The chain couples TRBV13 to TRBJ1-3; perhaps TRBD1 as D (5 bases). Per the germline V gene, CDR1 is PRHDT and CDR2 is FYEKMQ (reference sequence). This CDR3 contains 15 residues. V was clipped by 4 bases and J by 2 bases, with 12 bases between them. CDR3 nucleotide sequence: TGTGCCAGCAGCTACCAGCCGGGGGCTGGAAACACCATATATTTT. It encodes CASSYQPGAGNTIYF.

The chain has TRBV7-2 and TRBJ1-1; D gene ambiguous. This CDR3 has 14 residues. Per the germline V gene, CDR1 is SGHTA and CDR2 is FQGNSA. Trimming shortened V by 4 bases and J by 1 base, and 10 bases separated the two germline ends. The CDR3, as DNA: TGTGCCAGCAGCTACCGACAAGCGAACACTGAAGCTTTCTTT. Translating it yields CASSYRQANTEAFF.

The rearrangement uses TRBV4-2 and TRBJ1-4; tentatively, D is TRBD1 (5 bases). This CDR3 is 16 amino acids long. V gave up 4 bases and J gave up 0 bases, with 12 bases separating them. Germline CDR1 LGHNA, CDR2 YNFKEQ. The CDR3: CASSRTGVTTNEKLFF. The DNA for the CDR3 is TGTGCCAGCAGCCGGACGGGGGTGACAACTAATGAAAAACTGTTTTTT.

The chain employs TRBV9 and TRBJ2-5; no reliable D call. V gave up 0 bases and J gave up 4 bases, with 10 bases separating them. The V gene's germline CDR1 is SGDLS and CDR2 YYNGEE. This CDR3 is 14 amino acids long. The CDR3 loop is CASSVAALGETQYF. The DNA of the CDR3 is TGTGCCAGCAGCGTAGCCGCCCTGGGAGAGACCCAGTACTTC.

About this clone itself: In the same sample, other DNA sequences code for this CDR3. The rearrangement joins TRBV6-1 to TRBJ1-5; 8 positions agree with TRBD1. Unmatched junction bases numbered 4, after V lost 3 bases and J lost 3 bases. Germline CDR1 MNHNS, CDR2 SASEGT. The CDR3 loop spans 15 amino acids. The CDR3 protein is CASSDYRGINQPQHF. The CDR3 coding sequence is TGTGCCAGCAGTGACTACAGGGGGATCAATCAGCCCCAGCATTTT.

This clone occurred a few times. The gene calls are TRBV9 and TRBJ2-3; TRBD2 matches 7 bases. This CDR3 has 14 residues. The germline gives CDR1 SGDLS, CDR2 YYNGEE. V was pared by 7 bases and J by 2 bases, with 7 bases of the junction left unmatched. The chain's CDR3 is CASGTRDYTDTQYF. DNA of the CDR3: TGTGCCAGCGGAACCCGGGACTACACAGATACGCAGTATTTT.